These 28 T cell receptor beta chains were sequenced from one sample in a study of T-cell memory formation after mild COVID-19. Using its own MiXCR run on the 5' RACE reads, TCRdb lists one record per CDR3 protein. The sample comprises tens of thousands of distinct CDR3 sequences, about a sixth of which are singletons, and roughly a third rests with the top ten. Sample: PBMCs or a T cell subset sorted from them (not recorded which). All receptors derive from an adult woman who had mild COVID-19 (a few samples of this study predate the infection). Cell type and time point are not known.

This chain joins TRBV27 and TRBJ2-3; D possibly uses TRBD1 or TRBD2 (5 bases each). The V end lost 4 bases, the J end lost 5 bases, and 19 bases lay between the germline ends. The CDR3 extends over 16 amino acids. Germline CDR1 and CDR2: MNHEY and SMNVEV (reference sequence). CDR3 protein: CASSSTDEGFIDTQYF. The CDR3 coding sequence is TGTGCCAGCAGTTCCACGGACGAGGGGTTTATAGATACGCAGTATTTT.

This clonotype was detected a few times. V and J are TRBV15 and TRBJ1-6, with 9 bases matching TRBD1. This CDR3 has 17 residues. Germline V gives CDR1 LNHNV, CDR2 YYDKDF (reference sequence). Trimming took 2 bases from V and 9 from J; bases not matched to a gene: 11. The CDR3 region has the DNA TGTGCCACCAGCAGATTCCCTCCCGGGACAGGGATTTCACCCCTCCACTTT. Translation: CATSRFPPGTGISPLHF.

This clonotype was observed a few times. The chain is built from TRBV6-1 and TRBJ2-3; D perhaps matches TRBD1 (6 bases). The length of the CDR3 is 14 residues. V lost 4 bases and J 3 bases, leaving 11 bases between the germline ends. Looked up from germline, CDR1 is MNHNS and CDR2 is SASEGT. The CDR3, as DNA: TGTGCCAGCAGTGTGGTCCAGGGGACAGATACGCAGTATTTT. It encodes CASSVVQGTDTQYF.

The chain has TRBV20-1 and TRBJ1-1, with 10 bases matching TRBD1. V lost 3 bases, J lost 3 bases, and 4 bases stayed unmatched. The CDR3 length is 14 residues. Germline assignment: CDR1 DFQATT and CDR2 SNEGSKA (reference sequence). CDR3 sequence: CSARTGGIDTEAFF. The CDR3 DNA reads as TGCAGTGCTAGGACAGGGGGCATCGACACTGAAGCTTTCTTT.

This clonotype occurred a few times. The gene calls are TRBV15 and TRBJ1-1, with D perhaps matching TRBD1 (5 bases). The CDR3 is made up of 16 amino acids. Germline loops: CDR1 LNHNV, CDR2 YYDKDF (reference sequence). V lost 0 bases, J lost 0 bases, and 11 bases lay in between. The CDR3 reads CATSRDRTPMNTEAFF. Here the CDR3 DNA reads TGTGCCACCAGCAGAGATAGGACACCGATGAACACTGAAGCTTTCTTT.

V is TRBV12-3 or TRBV12-4 and J is TRBJ2-3; D is ambiguous. The ends were cut back, 6 bases at V and 0 bases at J, with 7 bases in the middle. This CDR3 contains 13 residues. CDR3 in amino acids: CASSLPSTDTQYF. DNA for the CDR3: TGTGCCAGCAGCCTGCCTAGCACAGATACGCAGTATTTT.

In its sample, this clonotype was seen a few times. The rearrangement joins TRBV5-1 to TRBJ2-1; the match to TRBD2 covers 7 bases. Germline loops: CDR1 SGHRS, CDR2 YFSETQ. The ends lost 0 bases at V and 4 bases at J; junction bases unmatched: 1. CDR3 length equals 14 residues. The DNA for the CDR3 is TGCGCCAGCAGCTTGGGTAGCGGGTACAATGAGCAGTTCTTC. Amino acid sequence: CASSLGSGYNEQFF.

The table lists this clonotype with many counts. This sequence joins TRBV4-2 and TRBJ2-1; no clear D. CDR3 size: 14 residues. Between the trimmed V and J ends, which lost 2 bases and 4 bases, there was a span of 9 bases. CDR1 and CDR2 from the germline V gene are LGHNA and YNFKEQ. This CDR3 reads CASSQSDGYNEQFF. The CDR3 coding sequence is TGTGCCAGCAGCCAAAGTGACGGGTACAATGAGCAGTTCTTC.

V gene TRBV6-1 combines with J gene TRBJ2-1; tentative D call: TRBD2 (6 bases). The CDR3 runs to 14 residues. V lost 0 bases and J 8 bases, leaving 11 bases between the germline ends. The germline CDR1 and CDR2 sequences are MNHNS and SASEGT. The CDR3 DNA is TGTGCCAGCAGTGAAGCCTTAGGGAGGTATGAGCAGTTCTTC. Its translation is CASSEALGRYEQFF.

This clonotype was recorded only once. The genes are TRBV29-1 and TRBJ2-3; D perhaps matches TRBD2 (6 bases). The germline V gene encodes CDR1 SQVTM and CDR2 ANQGSEA. V lost 0 bases and J 3 bases, leaving 13 bases between the germline ends. The CDR3 runs to 15 residues. CDR3 region: CSVEDARRETDTQYF. In DNA, the CDR3 is TGCAGCGTTGAAGATGCCAGGAGGGAGACAGATACGCAGTATTTT.

This clonotype turned up a few times. The chain links TRBV7-6 to TRBJ2-7; D is undetermined. Per the germline V gene, CDR1 is SGHVS and CDR2 is FNYEAQ. The V and J ends lost 5 bases and 5 bases respectively, with 10 bases between them. The CDR3 loop spans 12 amino acids. Here the CDR3 DNA reads TGTGCCAGCAGCAACCAACCCCACGAGCAGTACTTC. Translating it yields CASSNQPHEQYF. The whole variable domain, filled in from reference TRBV7-6 and TRBJ2-7, reads GAGVSQSPRYKVTKRGQDVALRCDPISGHVSLYWYRQALGQGPEFLTYFNYEAQQDKSGLPNDRFSAERPEGSISTLTIQRTEQRDSAMYRCASSNQPHEQYFGPGTRLTVT.

V gene TRBV25-1 combines with J gene TRBJ2-2; D not certain. This CDR3 is built from 17 residues. The V end lost 1 base, the J end lost 6 bases, and 18 bases lay between the germline ends. Germline assignment: CDR1 MGHDK and CDR2 SYGVNS. The CDR3 protein is CASSELGVRVGAGELFF. The CDR3 DNA reads TGTGCCAGCAGTGAATTGGGTGTTAGGGTCGGAGCCGGGGAGCTGTTTTTT.

This chain connects TRBV6-1 to TRBJ2-6; D is perhaps TRBD1 (5 bases). CDR3 size: 15 residues. Trimming pared 8 bases from V and 3 bases from J, leaving 14 bases between. The germline V gene encodes CDR1 MNHNS and CDR2 SASEGT. CDR3 nucleotide sequence: TGTGCCAGCTCTAAAGGGGCGGATGGGGCCAACGTCCTGACTTTC. It yields the protein CASSKGADGANVLTF.

This clonotype occurred a few times. This chain uses TRBV5-6 with TRBJ2-5; 8 bases are shared with TRBD1. Trimming removed 5 bases from V and 5 bases from J; junction bases left unmatched: 8. The CDR3 extends over 14 amino acids. Looked up from germline, CDR1 is SGHDT and CDR2 is YYEEEE. As DNA, the CDR3 is TGTGCCAGCAGAGGTCAGGGGGCGCGGGAGACCCAGTACTTC. As protein: CASRGQGARETQYF.

This clonotype was counted many times. The genes are TRBV14 and TRBJ2-3; D is perhaps TRBD2 (6 bases). This CDR3 contains 13 residues. Between the trimmed V and J ends, which lost 6 bases and 6 bases, there was a span of 13 bases. The germline V gene encodes CDR1 SGHDN and CDR2 FVKESK. The CDR3 DNA reads as TGTGCCAGCAGACCCACGGGGAGGGATACGCAGTATTTT. Protein product: CASRPTGRDTQYF.

A few counts support this clonotype. The J gene is TRBJ2-3, the V gene TRBV12-3 or TRBV12-4, with a weak D call TRBD2 (6 bases). This CDR3 region has 12 residues. V shed 5 bases and J shed 6 bases, with 9 bases lying between them. The CDR3 coding sequence is TGTGCCAGCAGTCTCCGGGGGGATACGCAGTATTTT. The encoded protein is CASSLRGDTQYF.

The V call is TRBV24-1, the J call TRBJ2-5; 11 nucleotides align to TRBD1. The germline V gene has CDR1 KGHDR and CDR2 SFDVKD. The CDR3 contains 15 residues. Germline trimming cut 4 bases from V and 4 bases from J; bases unmatched to any gene: 4. The CDR3 is CATSDRTGGTETQYF. The CDR3 bases are TGTGCCACCAGTGACAGGACAGGGGGCACAGAGACCCAGTACTTC.

The V and J genes are TRBV20-1 and TRBJ2-7; D possibly corresponds to TRBD1 (5 bases). Trimming removed 8 bases from V and 1 base from J, with 12 bases in between. CDR3 length: 12 amino acids. Looked up from germline, CDR1 is DFQATT and CDR2 is SNEGSKA (reference sequence). The DNA of the CDR3 is TGCAGTATCGAAGGGGCATCCTACGAGCAGTACTTC. It codes for CSIEGASYEQYF.

The chain recombines TRBV30 with TRBJ1-1, with D possibly being TRBD1 (5 bases). The CDR3 is 15 residues long. Trimming pared 8 bases from V and 1 base from J, leaving 20 bases between. Germline CDR1 GTSNPN, CDR2 SVGIG (reference sequence). The CDR3 loop reads CAGSGTAEKNTEAFF. DNA for the CDR3: TGTGCCGGATCCGGGACCGCCGAAAAGAACACTGAAGCTTTCTTT.

The rearrangement uses TRBV4-2 and TRBJ2-1, with D possibly being TRBD2 (5 bases). The V and J ends lost 4 bases and 7 bases respectively, with 14 bases between them. The CDR3 has 14 amino acids. Germline CDR1 is LGHNA and CDR2 is YNFKEQ. Here the CDR3 reads CASSLWLGRNEQFF. CDR3 bases: TGTGCCAGCAGCCTTTGGTTGGGGAGAAATGAGCAGTTCTTC.

The chain's CDR3 is CASSFLWLDSGGYTF. As DNA, the CDR3 is TGTGCCAGCAGTTTCCTATGGCTCGACTCGGGGGGCTACACCTTC. This chain joins TRBV6-5 and TRBJ1-2; D gene uncertain. From germline, CDR1 is MNHEY and CDR2 SVGAGI. The V gene lost 4 bases and the J gene lost 8 bases, with 20 bases spanning the gap. The CDR3 is 15 amino acids.

The V call is TRBV7-9, the J call TRBJ2-7; no firm D call. The CDR3 extends over 14 amino acids. V lost 4 bases and J 3 bases, leaving 13 bases between the germline ends. The germline V gene encodes CDR1 SEHNR and CDR2 FQNEAQ (reference sequence). CDR3 sequence: CASSYNPQVYEQYF. The CDR3 coding sequence is TGTGCCAGCAGCTATAATCCTCAGGTCTACGAGCAGTACTTC.

This clonotype was found a few times. CDR3 DNA: TGTGCCAGCAGCCCGACTAGCGGGGGCTTGTATGAGCAGTTCTTC. Translation gives CASSPTSGGLYEQFF. The genes are TRBV7-2 and TRBJ2-1; 12 positions match TRBD2. CDR1 and CDR2 from the germline V gene are SGHTA and FQGNSA. This CDR3 has 15 residues. The junction had 7 bases not matched to a gene; V was cut back by 5 bases and J by 8 bases.

The rearrangement links TRBV2 to TRBJ2-5; D gene ambiguous. Germline V gene sequence: CDR1 SNHLY, CDR2 FYNNEI. V was clipped by 2 bases and J by 4 bases, with 8 bases between them. The CDR3 is 13 amino acids. The CDR3 loop is CASSESTGETQYF. The CDR3 DNA follows: TGTGCCAGCAGTGAATCGACGGGAGAGACCCAGTACTTC.

V is TRBV12-3 or TRBV12-4 and J is TRBJ1-5; a weak D match, TRBD1 (5 bases). Trimming pared 5 bases from V and 4 bases from J, leaving 15 bases between. This CDR3 comprises 15 residues. The chain's CDR3 is CASSIGTAFNQPQHF. CDR3 DNA sequence: TGTGCCAGCAGTATCGGGACGGCTTTTAATCAGCCCCAGCATTTT.

This clonotype was detected only a few times. V usage is TRBV28 and J usage is TRBJ1-2; D call uncertain. The CDR3 contains 16 residues. With 4 bases removed from V and 5 bases from J, the gap between germline ends came to 20 bases. Germline V lookup: CDR1 MDHEN, CDR2 SYDVKM. CDR3 residues: CASSSRGPQEQYGYTF. The DNA of the CDR3 is TGTGCCAGCAGTTCTCGTGGGCCCCAGGAGCAATATGGCTACACCTTC.

Ten or more counts support this clonotype. The genes are TRBV27 and TRBJ2-7; the D gene is possibly TRBD1 (6 bases). V was trimmed by 6 bases and J by 0 bases, leaving 18 bases between them. The germline V gene encodes CDR1 MNHEY and CDR2 SMNVEV (reference sequence). The CDR3 is made up of 16 amino acids. CDR3 sequence (DNA): TGTGCCAGCAGCCGCGACCGGGACACAAGCTCCTACGAGCAGTACTTC. As protein: CASSRDRDTSSYEQYF.

The chain is built from TRBV6-2 or TRBV6-3 and TRBJ2-3, with D unclear. Trimming pared 6 bases from V and 3 bases from J, leaving 13 bases between. The CDR3 contains 14 residues. Germline V gene sequence: CDR1 MNHEY, CDR2 SVGEGT. The CDR3 DNA reads as TGTGCCAGCAGCTCAGCTATTGGGACAGATACGCAGTATTTT. Protein sequence: CASSSAIGTDTQYF.